The 20 T cell receptor beta chains below come from one sample, sequenced in a study of blood T cell repertoires in COVID-19. Here immunoSEQ multiplex PCR was the method, and the copy in TCRdb shows in-frame clones only, minus some. Of about 200,000 clones listed, 65% to 85% were seen once; the top ten hold approximately 7.9%. The sequenced sample was peripheral blood. These receptors all come from a woman at least 80 years old with acute or convalescent COVID-19.

CDR3 bases: TGTGCCACTACACCCCTGGGGGACTCGATGACAAATGAGCAGTTCTTC. Amino acids: CATTPLGDSMTNEQFF. V usage is TRBV19 and J usage is TRBJ2-1; possibly TRBD2 for D (6 bases). Germline V gene data show CDR1 as LNHDA and CDR2 as SQIVND (reference sequence). The V end lost 10 bases, the J end lost 7 bases, and 26 bases lay between the germline ends. The CDR3 totals 16 residues.

V is TRBV27 and J is TRBJ1-4; D possibly corresponds to TRBD1 (5 bases). The V gene's germline CDR1 is MNHEY and CDR2 SMNVEV (reference sequence). The CDR3 loop spans 14 amino acids. V dropped 4 bases and J dropped 6 bases, with 12 bases sitting between them. The chain's CDR3 is CASSSQGSDEKLFF. DNA of the CDR3: TGTGCCAGCAGTTCCCAGGGCAGCGATGAAAAACTGTTTTTT.

The chain couples TRBV29-1 to TRBJ2-2; TRBD1 matches at 10 bases. CDR3 length: 14 residues. From germline, CDR1 is SQVTM and CDR2 ANQGSEA. Trimming cost V 6 bases and J 4 bases; bases outside gene matches: 5. CDR3 DNA sequence: TGCAGCGTCAGGGACAGGGGTGGCACCGGGGAGCTGTTTTTT. Its translation is CSVRDRGGTGELFF.

The chain uses TRBV15 and TRBJ1-1; D is unclear. Germline-derived CDR1 and CDR2 are LNHNV and YYDKDF (reference sequence). The CDR3 covers 12 residues. V lost 0 bases and J lost 11, with 10 bases in between. DNA of the CDR3: TGTGCCACCAGCAGAGATTTCGGTGTGGCTTTCTTT. Amino acids: CATSRDFGVAFF.

This clone was picked up one time. This chain connects TRBV19 to TRBJ2-1; maybe TRBD1 (6 bases). V was clipped by 6 bases and J by 9 bases, with 12 bases between them. Germline V gives CDR1 LNHDA, CDR2 SQIVND (reference sequence). CDR3 length: 12 amino acids. The DNA of the CDR3 is TGTGCCAGTAGAGAACAGGGCGCTGAGCAGTTCTTC. This sequence encodes CASREQGAEQFF.

The chain joins TRBV15 to TRBJ2-4; D uncertain. Germline assignment: CDR1 LNHNV and CDR2 YYDKDF (reference sequence). V lost 1 base to trimming and J lost 12 bases, with 10 bases between them. The length of the CDR3 is 12 residues. The CDR3 is CATSRGALSQYF. CDR3 coding DNA: TGTGCCACCAGCAGAGGGGCGCTTTCTCAGTACTTC.

Only a few counts were recorded for this clone. V is TRBV29-1 and J is TRBJ1-1; D gene ambiguous. This CDR3 region has 14 residues. V shed 3 bases and J shed 4 bases, with 15 bases lying between them. The V gene's germline CDR1 is SQVTM and CDR2 ANQGSEA. The DNA for the CDR3 is TGCAGCGTTGATTCGTGGGCGTCAAGCACTGAAGCTTTCTTT. Translated, it gives CSVDSWASSTEAFF.

DNA of the CDR3: TGTGCCAGCATTCAAGACAGGGATTACTCCTATAATTCACCCCTCCACTTT. Encoded protein: CASIQDRDYSYNSPLHF. The genes are TRBV2 and TRBJ1-6, with 7 bases lining up with TRBD1. CDR1 and CDR2 from the germline V gene are SNHLY and FYNNEI. The CDR3 is 17 amino acids. V trimming: 7 bases; J trimming: 0 bases; junction bases outside the gene matches: 9.

This chain joins TRBV6-5 and TRBJ1-2, with D possibly TRBD1 on 6 matching bases. CDR3 length equals 16 residues. Germline values: CDR1 MNHEY, CDR2 SVGAGI. Between the trimmed V and J ends, which lost 4 bases and 6 bases, there was a span of 21 bases. The CDR3 here is CASSFRREGVTDGYTF. The CDR3, as DNA: TGTGCCAGCAGTTTCCGTAGAGAGGGGGTTACGGATGGCTACACCTTC.

The chain recombines TRBV5-4 with TRBJ1-5; 9 bases align to TRBD1. The CDR3 contains 15 residues. V lost 2 bases to trimming and J lost 7 bases; unmatched junction nucleotides: 7. Germline CDR1 reads SGHNT; CDR2 reads YYREEE (reference sequence). The CDR3 sequence: CASSLGPTGGQPQHF. The DNA of the CDR3 is TGTGCCAGCAGCTTAGGACCCACAGGGGGCCAGCCCCAGCATTTT.

The rearrangement joins TRBV3-1 (or the pseudogene TRBV3-2) to TRBJ2-1, with TRBD2 matching 14 bases. Germline CDR1 reads LGHDT; CDR2 reads YNNKEL (reference sequence). The V and J ends lost 3 bases and 4 bases, in that order; junction bases with no gene match: 5. The CDR3 is 17 residues long. As DNA, the CDR3 is TGTGCCAGCAGCCAGGGCGGGACTAGCGGGGGATACAATGAGCAGTTCTTC. This encodes CASSQGGTSGGYNEQFF.

The CDR3 reads CASSLAAGVYEQYF. The CDR3 DNA follows: TGTGCCAGCAGTTTGGCAGCCGGGGTTTACGAGCAGTACTTC. The chain carries TRBV28 and TRBJ2-7; possibly TRBD2 for D (5 bases). The CDR3 runs 14 residues. V gave up 3 bases and J gave up 4 bases, with 13 bases separating them. In germline, CDR1 is MDHEN, CDR2 SYDVKM.

This rearrangement joins TRBV5-4 to TRBJ1-2, with D tentatively TRBD1 (5 bases). This CDR3 has 15 amino acids. The V gene's germline CDR1 is SGHNT and CDR2 YYREEE (reference sequence). Between the trimmed V and J ends, which lost 4 bases and 4 bases, there was a span of 17 bases. The DNA of the CDR3 is TGTGCCAGCAGCGGTAGGGGAGGGGTGTTCTATGGCTACACCTTC. This encodes CASSGRGGVFYGYTF. Variable domain in full (rest from reference TRBV5-4 and TRBJ1-2): ETGVTQSPTHLIKTRGQQVTLRCSSQSGHNTVSWYQQALGQGPQFIFQYYREEENGRGNFPPRFSGLQFPNYSSELNVNALELDDSALYLCASSGRGGVFYGYTFGSGTRLTVV.

CDR3 amino acids: CASSFRGVGTYEQYF. In nucleotides, the CDR3 is TGTGCCAGCAGTTTCCGCGGGGTAGGCACCTACGAGCAGTACTTC. The chain has TRBV28 and TRBJ2-7, with a weak D call TRBD2 (6 bases). V shed 3 bases and J shed 2 bases, with 14 bases lying between them. Germline V gives CDR1 MDHEN, CDR2 SYDVKM. This CDR3 has 15 amino acids.

This chain uses TRBV3-1 (or the pseudogene TRBV3-2) with TRBJ2-7; TRBD2 aligns across 7 bases. Germline CDR1 is LGHDT and CDR2 is YNNKEL (reference sequence). There are 14 residues in the CDR3. With V trimmed by 1 base and J by 6 bases, 6 bases remained unmatched. The DNA for the CDR3 is TGTGCCAGCAGCCAAGTCCGAGCGGGGAGCGAGCAGTACTTC. This codes for CASSQVRAGSEQYF.

The chain joins TRBV2 to TRBJ1-1; D is possibly TRBD1 (6 bases). This CDR3 region has 14 residues. Trimming stripped 6 bases from V and 5 bases from J, with 16 bases between. Germline assignment: CDR1 SNHLY and CDR2 FYNNEI. The CDR3 sequence is CASRSRGSGTEAFF. In DNA, the CDR3 is TGTGCCAGCAGGTCCAGGGGATCGGGTACTGAAGCTTTCTTT.

This clone was seen repeatedly, ten times or more. V is TRBV21-1 and J is TRBJ2-5; the table's D gene call, TRBD2, was not cross checked with the DNA. TRBV21-1 is designated a pseudogene. The CDR3 consists of 15 residues. CDR3 protein: CATPGLAGAGETQYF. As DNA, the CDR3 is TGTGCCACCCCGGGGCTAGCGGGGGCGGGGGAGACCCAGTACTTC.

This clone appeared once. The chain joins TRBV3-1 (or the pseudogene TRBV3-2) to TRBJ2-3, with 11 bases fitting TRBD2. Germline loops: CDR1 LGHDT, CDR2 YNNKEL (reference sequence). This CDR3 spans 18 amino acids. After removal of 6 bases from V and 0 bases from J, the junction contained 11 bases not matched to a gene. This chain's CDR3 is CASSGGTSGTSSTDTQYF. The CDR3, as DNA: TGTGCCAGCAGTGGTGGGACTAGCGGTACCTCTAGCACAGATACGCAGTATTTT.

V and J are TRBV4-2 and TRBJ2-5, with 12 positions matching TRBD2. Germline loops: CDR1 LGHNA, CDR2 YNFKEQ. V lost 1 base, J lost 1 base, and 4 bases stayed unmatched. CDR3 length equals 17 residues. The CDR3 sequence is CASSQGASGRVQETQYF. In nucleotides, the CDR3 is TGTGCCAGCAGCCAAGGGGCTAGCGGGAGGGTCCAAGAGACCCAGTACTTC.

This clone was detected once. The chain couples TRBV5-1 to TRBJ2-3; 16 bases agree with TRBD2. Germline loops: CDR1 SGHRS, CDR2 YFSETQ. The ends lost 4 bases at V and 4 bases at J; junction bases unmatched: 12. CDR3 size: 19 residues. CDR3 DNA sequence: TGCGCCAGCAGCCCCTGGGGGACTAGCGGGGGGGCCGGGTCAGATACGCAGTATTTT. Protein product: CASSPWGTSGGAGSDTQYF.